The entry below gives a single T cell receptor beta chain sequence along with its context. This CDR3 region has 15 residues. The germline V gene encodes CDR1 SGHTA and CDR2 FQGNSA. Deletions cut 5 bases from V and 5 bases from J, with 18 bases between. Reverse transcription of all isolated RNA meant that expressed TCRB transcripts were sequenced. Sequencing was performed with immunoSEQ multiplex PCR; in TCRdb, only in-frame clones are kept and a portion is missing. The data show fewer than 550,000 clones, about an eighth seen once. This specimen belongs to a study of beta chain features in type 1 diabetes.

The specimen sequenced was naive CD4+ T cells from blood. This sequence originates from a woman between 18 and 30 years old in good health. The chain has TRBV7-2 and TRBJ2-5; D may correspond to TRBD1 or TRBD2 (5 bases each). As DNA, the CDR3 is TGTGCCAGCAGCGGGCACCGGGACCCGCGGGAGACCCAGTACTTC. Encoded protein: CASSGHRDPRETQYF.